The clone carrying this T cell receptor (beta chain) was counted between two and nine times. Its antigen is as yet unknown. The CDR3 has 14 residues. Germline CDR1 and CDR2: MNHNY and SVGAGI (reference sequence). The V gene end was trimmed by 7 bases and the J gene end by 5 bases; junction bases not matched to a gene: 7. The sample comes from a study of beta chain features in type 1 diabetes. Study background: No patient-donor differences in age, gender, total cells or subset yield.

Study-wide points: More deletions and fewer insertions at VDJ junctions were seen in type 1 diabetes patients. Researchers report that Type 1 diabetes patients had moderately but significantly shorter TCRB CDR3s across all four CD4+ subsets.

TCRB transcripts that were expressed got sequenced, as all of the isolated RNA had been reverse transcribed. This table comes from immunoSEQ multiplex PCR, and its TCRdb copy is limited to in-frame clones, with some not included. The sample lists around 250,000 clones; 25% to 30% were seen once. A CD45RO/CCR7/CD25/CD127/CD95/CD27 panel sorted naive, central memory, regulatory and stem cell-like memory CD4+ cells. The origin of this receptor is a man younger than 45 in good health. The sequenced sample was central memory CD4+ T cells from blood. V gene TRBV6-6 combines with J gene TRBJ2-1, with 8 bases identical to TRBD1. CDR3: CASNPGGDNNEQFF. The CDR3, as DNA: TGTGCCAGCAACCCAGGGGGCGACAACAATGAGCAGTTCTTC.